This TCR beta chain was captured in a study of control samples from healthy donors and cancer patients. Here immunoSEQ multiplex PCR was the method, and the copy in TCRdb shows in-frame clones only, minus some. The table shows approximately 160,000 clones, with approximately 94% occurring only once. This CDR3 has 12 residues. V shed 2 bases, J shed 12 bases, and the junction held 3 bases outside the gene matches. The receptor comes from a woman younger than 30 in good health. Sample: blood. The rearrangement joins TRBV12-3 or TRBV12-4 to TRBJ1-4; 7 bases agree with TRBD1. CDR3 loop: CASSLRGTELFF. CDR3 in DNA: TGTGCCAGCAGTTTACGGGGGACAGAACTGTTTTTT.